What follows are 26 T cell receptor beta chains derived from one specimen sequenced in a study of tumor-infiltrating lymphocytes in oesophageal squamous cell carcinoma. Using its own MiXCR run on the PCR reads, TCRdb lists one record per CDR3 protein. The sample has roughly 15,000 distinct CDR3 sequences, 40% to 60% seen once. Sample: blood. The receptor source for this set is a male donor with esophageal squamous cell carcinoma.

By sample fraction, this clonotype is large. The rearrangement links TRBV7-3 to TRBJ2-3; 7 bases align to TRBD2. CDR3 length: 12 residues. After removal of 2 bases from V and 10 bases from J, the junction contained 3 bases not matched to a gene. Germline V gene data show CDR1 as SGHTA and CDR2 as FQGTGA. The CDR3 DNA sequence: TGTGCCAGCAGCTTAGGGGGGGGGTCGCAGTATTTT. Amino acid sequence: CASSLGGGSQYF.

This clonotype was detected ten times or more. The gene calls are TRBV20-1 and TRBJ1-5; 7 nucleotides agree with TRBD1. This CDR3 is built from 14 residues. With 5 bases clipped from V and 5 bases from J, the junction kept 9 bases outside the gene matches. Germline CDR1 and CDR2: DFQATT and SNEGSKA (reference sequence). The CDR3 DNA reads TGCAGTGCTTTGGGACAGCTCGGGGATCAGCCCCAGCATTTT. Residues: CSALGQLGDQPQHF.

CDR3 nucleotide sequence: TGTGCCAGCAGGGGGACGATGGACAATCAGCCCCAGCATTTT. Encoded protein: CASRGTMDNQPQHF. This sequence joins TRBV6-4 and TRBJ1-5, with D possibly being TRBD1 (5 bases). Germline V gene data show CDR1 as MRHNA and CDR2 as SNTAGT. Trimming removed 6 bases from V and 3 bases from J, with 12 bases in between. This CDR3 is 14 amino acids long.

By sample share, this clonotype is large. The gene calls are TRBV7-2 and TRBJ2-5, with 11 bases matching TRBD2. Trimming cost V 1 base and J 2 bases; bases outside gene matches: 0. The CDR3 has 15 residues. Germline CDR1 is SGHTA and CDR2 is FQGNSA. The CDR3 sequence is CASSLVAGGQETQYF. The CDR3 bases are TGTGCCAGCAGCTTAGTAGCGGGAGGGCAAGAGACCCAGTACTTC. Looking up the rest from reference TRBV7-2 and TRBJ2-5 gives the full variable domain: GAGVSQSPSNKVTEKGKDVELRCDPISGHTALYWYRQSLGQGLEFLIYFQGNSAPDKSGLPSDRFSAERTGGSVSTLTIQRTQQEDSAVYLCASSLVAGGQETQYFGPGTRLLVL.

Concerning this clonotype itself: A much larger clone differs from this one at a single base, so this may be a read error. The gene calls are TRBV7-3 and TRBJ2-3, with unresolved D. Germline V gene lookup returns CDR1 SGHTA and CDR2 FQGTGA. The CDR3 has 12 amino acids. CDR3 sequence (DNA): TGTGCCAACAGCTCTCCGTTAGGGACGCAGTATTTT. As protein: CANSSPLGTQYF.

This clonotype is medium-sized. The J gene is TRBJ2-1, the V gene TRBV24-1, with TRBD1 matching over 9 bases. In germline, CDR1 is KGHDR, CDR2 SFDVKD. The V gene end was trimmed by 1 base and the J gene end by 6 bases; junction bases not matched to a gene: 6. The CDR3 sequence is 16 residues long. This chain's CDR3 is CATSDLGTGSPNEQFF. Written as DNA, the CDR3 is TGTGCCACCAGTGATTTAGGGACAGGGAGCCCCAATGAGCAGTTCTTC.

Only a few counts were recorded for this clonotype. The V and J genes are TRBV5-1 and TRBJ2-1, with D possibly matching TRBD1 (5 bases). The DNA end is more similar to TRBJ2-7, so the J call may be wrong. The CDR3 has 13 amino acids. Germline-derived CDR1 and CDR2 are SGHRS and YFSETQ. CDR3 DNA: TGCGCCAGCAGCCTTGAGGCAGGGAATGAGCAGTACTTC. Encoded protein: CASSLEAGNEQYF.

The gene calls are TRBV29-1 and TRBJ2-1, with D perhaps matching TRBD2 (5 bases). The J call may be faulty, since TRBJ2-7 better matches the DNA end. Germline V CDR1 and CDR2: SQVTM, ANQGSEA. The CDR3 totals 15 residues. The CDR3: CSVRRGPHLYNEQYF. CDR3 bases: TGCAGCGTCCGCCGAGGGCCACACCTCTACAATGAGCAGTACTTC.

This clonotype is termed medium-sized. The rearrangement joins TRBV7-6 to TRBJ2-2; no firm D call. V shed 5 bases and J shed 0 bases, with 7 bases lying between them. In germline, CDR1 is SGHVS, CDR2 FNYEAQ. There are 14 residues in the CDR3. In nucleotides, the CDR3 is TGTGCCAGCAGCCCCCGGGCGAACACCGGGGAGCTGTTTTTT. Protein sequence: CASSPRANTGELFF.

The J gene is TRBJ2-1, the V gene TRBV6-1; 8 nucleotides line up with TRBD2. Germline loops: CDR1 MNHNS, CDR2 SASEGT. Losses at the gene ends were 0 bases for V and 3 bases for J; bases not matched to a gene: 7. This CDR3 spans 17 amino acids. CDR3 sequence: CASSEALAGGHYNEQFF. In DNA form, the CDR3 reads TGTGCCAGCAGTGAAGCGCTCGCGGGAGGACACTACAATGAGCAGTTCTTC.

The chain uses TRBV7-6 and TRBJ2-4; TRBD1 is a possible D gene (6 bases). Trimming removed 3 bases at V and 13 bases at J, with 16 bases between. CDR3 size: 13 residues. Germline CDR1 is SGHVS and CDR2 is FNYEAQ. The CDR3 loop is CASSLGHNNEQYF. Here the CDR3 DNA reads TGTGCCAGCAGCTTGGGACATAACAATGAGCAGTACTTC.

In this sample, this clonotype is large. The chain carries TRBV7-9 and TRBJ2-7; D ambiguous. The length of the CDR3 is 12 residues. V lost 2 bases and J lost 3, with 5 bases in between. Germline CDR1 is SEHNR and CDR2 is FQNEAQ (reference sequence). This chain's CDR3 is CASSLSNYEQYF. The CDR3 region has the DNA TGTGCCAGCAGCTTATCGAACTACGAGCAGTACTTC.

This clonotype was observed a handful of times. The chain combines TRBV3-1 with TRBJ2-5; D is possibly TRBD2 (6 bases). CDR1 is LGHDT, CDR2 YNNKEL, per germline (reference sequence). The CDR3 spans 15 residues. The V gene lost 4 bases and the J gene lost 5 bases, with 17 bases spanning the gap. The CDR3 protein is CASSLLLTSGETQYF. DNA for the CDR3: TGTGCCAGCAGCCTACTCCTGACTAGTGGGGAGACCCAGTACTTC.

Note on this clonotype: At one of its ends the junction is not consistent with the germline gene, which may arise from a read error. The chain joins TRBV28 to TRBJ2-6, with unresolved D. Germline V lookup: CDR1 MDHEN, CDR2 SYDVKM. The CDR3 runs 15 residues. CDR3 sequence: CASSPGASHNSPLHF. Here the CDR3 DNA reads TGTGCCAGCAGCCCAGGCGCCAGCCATAATTCACCCCTCCACTTC. The whole variable domain, filled in from reference TRBV28 and TRBJ2-6, reads DVKVTQSSRYLVKRTGEKVFLECVQDMDHENMFWYRQDPGLGLRLIYFSYDVKMKEKGDIPEGYSVSREKKERFSLILESASTNQTSMYLCASSPGASHNSPLHFGAGSRLTVL.

This clonotype qualifies as large. The chain uses TRBV7-3 and TRBJ2-4; D possibly corresponds to TRBD2 (7 bases). Germline V lookup: CDR1 SGHTA, CDR2 FQGTGA. V was trimmed by 5 bases and J by 6 bases, leaving 20 bases between them. This CDR3 contains 16 residues. The CDR3 protein is CASSPTSGGEGNIQYF. As DNA, the CDR3 is TGTGCCAGCAGCCCCACGTCGGGGGGCGAAGGAAACATTCAGTACTTC.

This clonotype was detected only once. V is TRBV7-3 and J is TRBJ2-5, with a tentative D call TRBD2 (5 bases). The J call may be faulty, since TRBJ2-7 better matches the DNA end. This CDR3 region has 14 residues. The germline gives CDR1 SGHTA, CDR2 FQGTGA. The CDR3 DNA reads TGTGCCAGCAGCCCAGAGGCGGGTAACTACGAGCAGTACTTC. Its protein is CASSPEAGNYEQYF.

The gene calls are TRBV7-6 and TRBJ1-1, with D perhaps TRBD1 (6 bases). Germline CDR1 and CDR2: SGHVS and FNYEAQ. Trimming took 1 base from V and 5 from J, leaving 8 bases between them. CDR3 length: 13 residues. CDR3 amino acids: CASSLGTVTEAFF. The CDR3 bases are TGTGCCAGCAGCTTAGGGACAGTAACTGAAGCTTTCTTT.

The chain links TRBV7-3 to TRBJ2-4; D remains unclear. The closer fit of TRBJ2-5 to the DNA end suggests the J call may be wrong. This CDR3 is built from 14 residues. In germline, CDR1 is SGHTA, CDR2 FQGTGA. The CDR3: CASSLSHSTETQYF. Here the CDR3 DNA reads TGTGCCAGCAGCTTATCCCACTCGACTGAGACCCAGTACTTC.

A word on this clonotype: The missing conserved phenylalanine or tryptophan at the end of this CDR3 makes a read error likely. The DNA is left out, because the CDR3 cannot be placed on it with certainty; the CDR3 is given as TCRdb lists it. The genes are TRBV10-1 and TRBJ2-7; the table's D call of TRBD2 was not tested on the DNA. Germline assignment: CDR1 WNHNN and CDR2 SYGVQD (reference sequence). Termini included, the CDR3 measures 19 amino acids. The CDR3 is CASSDSGTSGRDNEQYFGS.

J is TRBJ2-3 and V is TRBV7-2; 7 bases map to TRBD2. The J call may not be correct, given that the DNA end is closer to TRBJ2-2. Per the germline V gene, CDR1 is SGHTA and CDR2 is FQGNSA. The CDR3 has 15 amino acids. The CDR3 bases are TGTGCCAGCAGCTTAGCGGGGGGGAAGACCGGGGAGCTGTTTTTT. It encodes CASSLAGGKTGELFF.

Comment on this clonotype: One end of the junction is discordant with germline, which a read error may explain. The V gene is TRBV12-3 or TRBV12-4, the J gene TRBJ1-6, with 9 positions matching TRBD1. This CDR3 comprises 16 residues. The CDR3 is CASSLPPGQGPYEQYF. The DNA of the CDR3 is TGTGCCAGCAGCCTTCCCCCGGGACAGGGCCCCTACGAGCAGTACTTT.

This chain uses TRBV12-3 or TRBV12-4 with TRBJ1-1; TRBD1 might be the D (5 bases). Between the trimmed V and J ends, which lost 5 bases and 4 bases, there was a span of 11 bases. The CDR3 extends over 13 amino acids. The CDR3 nucleotides read TGTGCCAGCAGTATACAGGAGGGCACTGAAGCTTTCTTT. Protein sequence: CASSIQEGTEAFF.

The chain couples TRBV12-5 to TRBJ2-1, with D possibly being TRBD2 (5 bases). From germline, CDR1 is LGHNT and CDR2 FRNRAP. With 2 bases removed from V and 0 bases from J, the gap between germline ends came to 17 bases. The CDR3 contains 18 residues. The CDR3 bases are TGTGCTAGTGGTTTGAATTTGAGCGGAATCCGCTCCTACAATGAGCAGTTCTTC. Its protein is CASGLNLSGIRSYNEQFF.

Comments on this clonotype: The CDR3 does not end in the conserved phenylalanine or tryptophan, so this is likely a read error. It is unclear where the CDR3 begins or ends on the DNA, so no DNA is shown, and the CDR3 is as TCRdb lists it. The gene calls are TRBV7-9 and TRBJ2-6; the table calls TRBD1, which could not be checked here. The CDR3 spans 14 amino acids, including both terminal residues. Germline V gene sequence: CDR1 SEHNR, CDR2 FQNEAQ (reference sequence). The CDR3 sequence is CASSNDWETQYFGA.

This clonotype is classed as medium-sized. This chain uses TRBV6-1 with TRBJ1-4, with D hard to call. The germline V and J ends were trimmed by 6 bases and 4 bases, with 12 bases remaining between them. The CDR3 totals 14 residues. In germline, CDR1 is MNHNS, CDR2 SASEGT. Here the CDR3 reads CASRKTVLNEKLFF. In DNA form, the CDR3 reads TGTGCCAGCAGGAAGACGGTCCTTAATGAAAAACTGTTTTTT.

This clonotype is labeled hyperexpanded. V and J are TRBV7-9 and TRBJ1-4; 8 nucleotides line up with TRBD1. Germline V gene data show CDR1 as SEHNR and CDR2 as FQNEAQ (reference sequence). The J segment lost 8 bases and the V segment lost 3 bases, leaving 5 bases of the junction unmatched. The length of the CDR3 is 14 residues. The CDR3 loop reads CASSFGQGGEKLFF. CDR3 in DNA: TGTGCCAGCAGCTTTGGACAGGGAGGGGAAAAACTGTTTTTT. The full variable domain, rest sourced from reference TRBV7-9 and TRBJ1-4, is DTGVSQNPRHKITKRGQNVTFRCDPISEHNRLYWYRQTLGQGPEFLTYFQNEAQLEKSRLLSDRFSAERPKGSFSTLEIQRTEQGDSAMYLCASSFGQGGEKLFFGSGTQLSVL.